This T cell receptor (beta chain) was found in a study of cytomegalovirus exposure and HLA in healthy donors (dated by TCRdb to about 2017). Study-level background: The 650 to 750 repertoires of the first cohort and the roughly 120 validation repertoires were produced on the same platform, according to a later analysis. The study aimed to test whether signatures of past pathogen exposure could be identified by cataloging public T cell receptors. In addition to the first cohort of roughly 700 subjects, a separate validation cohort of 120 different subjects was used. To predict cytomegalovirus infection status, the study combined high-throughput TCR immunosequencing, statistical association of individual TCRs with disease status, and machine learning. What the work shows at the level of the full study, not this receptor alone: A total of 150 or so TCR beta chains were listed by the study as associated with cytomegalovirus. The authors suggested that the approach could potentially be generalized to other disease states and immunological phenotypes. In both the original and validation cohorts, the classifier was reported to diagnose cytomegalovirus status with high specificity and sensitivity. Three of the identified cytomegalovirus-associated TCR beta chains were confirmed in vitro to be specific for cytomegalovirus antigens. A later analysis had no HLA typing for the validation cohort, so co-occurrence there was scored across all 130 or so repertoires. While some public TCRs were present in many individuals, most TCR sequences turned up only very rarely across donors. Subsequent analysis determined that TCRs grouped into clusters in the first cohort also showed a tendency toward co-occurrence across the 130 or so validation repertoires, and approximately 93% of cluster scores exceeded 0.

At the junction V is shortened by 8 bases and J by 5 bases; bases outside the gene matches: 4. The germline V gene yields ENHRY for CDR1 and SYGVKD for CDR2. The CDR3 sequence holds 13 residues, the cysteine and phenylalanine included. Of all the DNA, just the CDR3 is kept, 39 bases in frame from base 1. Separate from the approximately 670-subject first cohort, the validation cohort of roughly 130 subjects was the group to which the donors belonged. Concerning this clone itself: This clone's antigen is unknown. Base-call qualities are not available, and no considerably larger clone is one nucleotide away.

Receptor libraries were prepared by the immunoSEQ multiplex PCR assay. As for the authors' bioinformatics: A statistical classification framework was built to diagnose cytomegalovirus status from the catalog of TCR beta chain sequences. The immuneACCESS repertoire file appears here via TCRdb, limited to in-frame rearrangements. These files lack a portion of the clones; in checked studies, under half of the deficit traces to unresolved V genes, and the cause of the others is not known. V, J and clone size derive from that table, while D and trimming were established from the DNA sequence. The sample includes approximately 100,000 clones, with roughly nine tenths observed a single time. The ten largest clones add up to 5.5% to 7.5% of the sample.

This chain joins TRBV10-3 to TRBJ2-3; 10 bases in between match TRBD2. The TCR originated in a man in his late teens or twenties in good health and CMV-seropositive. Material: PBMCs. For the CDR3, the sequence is CAISEREGDTQYF. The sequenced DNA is TGTGCCATCTCGGAGCGGGAGGGAGATACGCAGTATTTT.